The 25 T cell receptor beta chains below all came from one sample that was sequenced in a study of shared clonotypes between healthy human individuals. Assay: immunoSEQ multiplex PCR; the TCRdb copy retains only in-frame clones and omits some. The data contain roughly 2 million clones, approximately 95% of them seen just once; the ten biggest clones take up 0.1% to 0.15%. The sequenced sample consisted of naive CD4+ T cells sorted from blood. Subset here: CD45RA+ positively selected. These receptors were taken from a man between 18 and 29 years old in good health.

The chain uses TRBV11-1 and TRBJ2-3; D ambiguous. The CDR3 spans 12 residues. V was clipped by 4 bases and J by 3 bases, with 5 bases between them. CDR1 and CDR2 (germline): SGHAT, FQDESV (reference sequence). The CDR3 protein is CASSSRTDTQYF. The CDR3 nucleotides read TGTGCCAGCAGCTCCCGAACAGATACGCAGTATTTT.

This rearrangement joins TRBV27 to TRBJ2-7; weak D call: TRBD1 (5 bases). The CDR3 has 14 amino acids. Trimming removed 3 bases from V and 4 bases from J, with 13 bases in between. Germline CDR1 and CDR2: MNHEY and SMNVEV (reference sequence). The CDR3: CASSFLDSAYEQYF. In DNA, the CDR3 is TGTGCCAGCAGTTTCTTAGACAGCGCTTACGAGCAGTACTTC.

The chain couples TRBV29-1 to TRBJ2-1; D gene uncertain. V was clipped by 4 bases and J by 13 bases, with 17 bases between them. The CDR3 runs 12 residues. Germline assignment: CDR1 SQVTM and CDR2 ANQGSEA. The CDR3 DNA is TGCAGCGTTGTTTATCTAGGCAGCGCTCAGTTCTTC. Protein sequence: CSVVYLGSAQFF.

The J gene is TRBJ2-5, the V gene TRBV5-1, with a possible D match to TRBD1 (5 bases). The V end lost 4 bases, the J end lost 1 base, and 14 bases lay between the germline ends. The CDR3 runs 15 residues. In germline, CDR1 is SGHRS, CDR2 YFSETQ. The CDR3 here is CASSLGARVQETQYF. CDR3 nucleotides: TGCGCCAGCAGCCTAGGGGCCCGGGTCCAAGAGACCCAGTACTTC.

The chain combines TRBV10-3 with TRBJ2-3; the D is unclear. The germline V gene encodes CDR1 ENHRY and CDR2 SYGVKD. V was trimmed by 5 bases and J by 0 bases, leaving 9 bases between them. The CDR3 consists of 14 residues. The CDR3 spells CAISPTSSTDTQYF. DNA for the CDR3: TGTGCCATCAGTCCCACGTCTAGCACAGATACGCAGTATTTT.

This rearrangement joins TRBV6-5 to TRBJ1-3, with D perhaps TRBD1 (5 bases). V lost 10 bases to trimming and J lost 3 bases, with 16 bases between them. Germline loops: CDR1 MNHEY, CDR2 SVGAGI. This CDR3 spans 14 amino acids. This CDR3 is CATTRGVGGNTIYF. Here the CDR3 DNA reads TGTGCCACCACCCGGGGGGTTGGTGGAAACACCATATATTTT.

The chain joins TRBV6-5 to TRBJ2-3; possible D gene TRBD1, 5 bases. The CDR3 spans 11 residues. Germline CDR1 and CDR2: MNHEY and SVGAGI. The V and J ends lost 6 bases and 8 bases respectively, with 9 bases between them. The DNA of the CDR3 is TGTGCCAGCAGACGACAGTCTACGCAGTATTTT. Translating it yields CASRRQSTQYF.

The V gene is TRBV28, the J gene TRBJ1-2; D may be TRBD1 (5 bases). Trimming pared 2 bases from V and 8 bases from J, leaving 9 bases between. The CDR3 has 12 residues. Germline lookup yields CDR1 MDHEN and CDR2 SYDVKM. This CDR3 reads CASSLARGGYTF. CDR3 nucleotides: TGTGCCAGCAGTTTAGCGCGGGGGGGCTACACCTTC.

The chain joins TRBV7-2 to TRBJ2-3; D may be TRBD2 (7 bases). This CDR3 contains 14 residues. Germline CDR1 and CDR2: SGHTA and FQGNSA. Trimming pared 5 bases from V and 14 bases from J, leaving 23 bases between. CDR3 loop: CASSTSGASGDAYF. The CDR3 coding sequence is TGTGCCAGCAGCACCTCGGGGGCGAGCGGGGATGCGTATTTT.

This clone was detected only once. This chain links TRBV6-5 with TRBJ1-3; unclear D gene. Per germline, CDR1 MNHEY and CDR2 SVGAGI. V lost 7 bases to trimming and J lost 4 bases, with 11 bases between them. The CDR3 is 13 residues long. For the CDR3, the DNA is TGTGCCAGCATCAACGGAGGGGGAAACACCATATATTTT. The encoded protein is CASINGGGNTIYF.

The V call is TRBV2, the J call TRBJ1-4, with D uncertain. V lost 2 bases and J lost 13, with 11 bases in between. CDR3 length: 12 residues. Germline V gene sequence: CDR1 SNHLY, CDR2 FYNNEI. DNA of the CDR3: TGTGCCAGCAGTGAATGGGGTGAAGGACTGTTTTTT. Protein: CASSEWGEGLFF. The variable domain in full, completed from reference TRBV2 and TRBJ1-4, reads EPEVTQTPSHQVTQMGQEVILRCVPISNHLYFYWYRQILGQKVEFLVSFYNNEISEKSEIFDDQFSVERPDGSNFTLKIRSTKLEDSAMYFCASSEWGEGLFFGSGTQLSVL.

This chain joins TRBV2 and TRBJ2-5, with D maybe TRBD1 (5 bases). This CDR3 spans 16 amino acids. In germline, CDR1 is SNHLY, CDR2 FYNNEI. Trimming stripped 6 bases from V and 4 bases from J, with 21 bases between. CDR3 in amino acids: CASRPPSRTTTETQYF. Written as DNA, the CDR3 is TGTGCCAGCAGACCCCCTTCTCGGACAACAACAGAGACCCAGTACTTC.

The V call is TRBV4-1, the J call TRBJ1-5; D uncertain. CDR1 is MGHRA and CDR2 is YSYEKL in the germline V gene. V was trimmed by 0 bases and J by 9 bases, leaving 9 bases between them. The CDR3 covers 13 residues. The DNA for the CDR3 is TGCGCCAGCAGCCAAGATATCATATCGCCCCAGCATTTT. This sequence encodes CASSQDIISPQHF.

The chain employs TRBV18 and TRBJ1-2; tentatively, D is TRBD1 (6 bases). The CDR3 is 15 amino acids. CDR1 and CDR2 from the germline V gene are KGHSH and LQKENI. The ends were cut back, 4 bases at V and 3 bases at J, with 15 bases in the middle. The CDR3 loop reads CASSLTTGIDYGYTF. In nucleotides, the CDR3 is TGTGCCAGCTCACTTACGACAGGAATCGACTATGGCTACACCTTC.

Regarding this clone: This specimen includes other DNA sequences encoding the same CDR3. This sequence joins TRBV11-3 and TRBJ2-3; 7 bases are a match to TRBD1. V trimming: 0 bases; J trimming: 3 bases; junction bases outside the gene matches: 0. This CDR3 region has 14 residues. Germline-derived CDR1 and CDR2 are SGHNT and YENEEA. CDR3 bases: TGTGCCAGCAGCTTAGACAGGGGGACAGATACGCAGTATTTT. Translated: CASSLDRGTDTQYF.

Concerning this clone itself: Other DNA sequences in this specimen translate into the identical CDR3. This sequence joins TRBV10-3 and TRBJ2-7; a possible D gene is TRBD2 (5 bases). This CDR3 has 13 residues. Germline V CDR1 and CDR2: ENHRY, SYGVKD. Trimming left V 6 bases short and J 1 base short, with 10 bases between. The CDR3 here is CAIRGRSSYEQYF. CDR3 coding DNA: TGTGCCATCAGGGGGAGATCATCCTACGAGCAGTACTTC.

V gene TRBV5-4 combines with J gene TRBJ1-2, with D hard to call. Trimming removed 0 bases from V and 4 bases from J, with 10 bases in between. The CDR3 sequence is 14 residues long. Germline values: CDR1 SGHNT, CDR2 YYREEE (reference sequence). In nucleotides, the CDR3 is TGTGCCAGCAGCTTGGCACCCTTAGCCTATGGCTACACCTTC. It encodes CASSLAPLAYGYTF.

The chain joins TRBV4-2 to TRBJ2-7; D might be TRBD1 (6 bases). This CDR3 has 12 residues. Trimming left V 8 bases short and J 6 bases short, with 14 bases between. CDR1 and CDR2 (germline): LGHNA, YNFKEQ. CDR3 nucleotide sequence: TGTGCCAGCGGCACAGGGTGGCTCGAGCAGTACTTC. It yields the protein CASGTGWLEQYF.

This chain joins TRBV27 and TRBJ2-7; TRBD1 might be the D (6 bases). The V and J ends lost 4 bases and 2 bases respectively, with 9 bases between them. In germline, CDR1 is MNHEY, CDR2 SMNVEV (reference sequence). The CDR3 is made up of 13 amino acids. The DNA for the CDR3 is TGTGCCAGCAGTTCGGACAGAACCTACGAGCAGTACTTC. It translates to CASSSDRTYEQYF.

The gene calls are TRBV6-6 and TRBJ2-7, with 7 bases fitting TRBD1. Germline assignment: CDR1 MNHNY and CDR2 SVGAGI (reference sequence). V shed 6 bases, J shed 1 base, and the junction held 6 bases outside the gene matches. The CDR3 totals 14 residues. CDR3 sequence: CASRGTVASYEQYF. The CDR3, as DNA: TGTGCCAGCAGGGGGACAGTTGCTTCCTACGAGCAGTACTTC.

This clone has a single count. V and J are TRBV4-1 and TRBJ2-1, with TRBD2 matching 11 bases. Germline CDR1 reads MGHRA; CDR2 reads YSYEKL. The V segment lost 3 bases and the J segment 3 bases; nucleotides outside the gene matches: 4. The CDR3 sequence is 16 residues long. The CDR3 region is CASSQLLAGGYNEQFF. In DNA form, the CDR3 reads TGCGCCAGCAGCCAGCTTCTAGCGGGGGGCTACAATGAGCAGTTCTTC.

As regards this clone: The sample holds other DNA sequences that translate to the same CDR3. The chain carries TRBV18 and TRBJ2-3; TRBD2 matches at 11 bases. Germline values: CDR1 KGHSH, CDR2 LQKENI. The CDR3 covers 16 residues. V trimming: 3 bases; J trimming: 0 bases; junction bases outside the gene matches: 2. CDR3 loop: CASSPLAGGSTDTQYF. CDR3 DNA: TGTGCCAGCTCACCCTTAGCGGGGGGGAGCACAGATACGCAGTATTTT.

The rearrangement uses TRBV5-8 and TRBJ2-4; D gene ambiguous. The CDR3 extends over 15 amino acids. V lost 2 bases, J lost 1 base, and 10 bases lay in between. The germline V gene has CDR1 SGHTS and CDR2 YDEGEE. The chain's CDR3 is CASSLLEYAKNIQYF. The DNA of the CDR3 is TGTGCCAGCAGCTTATTGGAATACGCCAAAAACATTCAGTACTTC.

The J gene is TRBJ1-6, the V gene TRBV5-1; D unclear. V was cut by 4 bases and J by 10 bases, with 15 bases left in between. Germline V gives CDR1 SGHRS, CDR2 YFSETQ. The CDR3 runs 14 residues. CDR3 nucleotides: TGCGCCAGCAGCCGAGAAATGGCGCGATCACCCCTCCACTTT. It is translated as CASSREMARSPLHF.

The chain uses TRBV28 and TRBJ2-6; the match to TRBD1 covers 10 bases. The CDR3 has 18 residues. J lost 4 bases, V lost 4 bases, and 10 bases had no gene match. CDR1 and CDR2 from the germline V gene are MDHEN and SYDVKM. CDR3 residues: CASSSAGQGRFGANVLTF. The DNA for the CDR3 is TGTGCCAGCAGTTCGGCGGGACAGGGGAGGTTCGGGGCCAACGTCCTGACTTTC.